The rows below give T cell receptor beta chains drawn from one sample of a study of vaccination and CD4 T cells after COVID-19. These receptors lack a known antigen. TCRdb ran MiXCR on the PCR reads and lists one entry per CDR3 protein. The sample contains 15,000 to 20,000 distinct CDR3 sequences, 44% of which appear only once. The source was CD4+ T cells from blood, cultured in vitro, collected before SARS-CoV-2 vaccination. These receptors originate from a human donor who had recovered from COVID-19. Each CDR3 is given with its conserved first and last residue. The order of the fields is J gene, D gene, V gene, clone size, CDR3 length, CDR3 protein, CDR3 DNA. The D gene is left open where the match is weak. Size is stated for part of the rows, as once, few or many counts, or as a class when the clone is expanded.

TRBJ1-1 . TRBV11-1 . 16 CASSPRGSFSATEAFF TGTGCCAGCAGCCCCCGAGGCTCCTTCAGTGCCACTGAAGCTTTCTTT
TRBJ2-1 TRBD1 TRBV19 . 12 CASKTGTAEQFF TGTGCCAGTAAGACGGGGACAGCGGAGCAGTTCTTC
TRBJ1-5 TRBD1 TRBV6-1 . 14 CASRGGGARQPQHF TGTGCCAGCAGAGGAGGGGGCGCACGGCAGCCCCAGCATTTT
TRBJ2-3 TRBD1 TRBV7-6 few 14 CAGLDRVKPDTQYF TGTGCCGGACTGGACAGGGTAAAGCCAGATACGCAGTATTTT
TRBJ1-5 TRBD1 TRBV2 . 13 CASRTGAPQLQHF TGTGCCAGCAGAACAGGGGCTCCTCAGCTCCAGCATTTT
TRBJ1-1 . TRBV6-1 few 10 CASGTTEAFF TGTGCCAGCGGCACCACTGAAGCTTTCTTT
TRBJ2-1 TRBD1 TRBV12-5 once 14 CASGWGQVLPQQFF TGTGCTAGTGGTTGGGGACAGGTCCTCCCCCAGCAGTTCTTC
TRBJ1-2 TRBD1 TRBV10-3 . 12 CATMDRVGGYTF TGTGCCACAATGGACAGGGTTGGCGGCTACACCTTC
TRBJ2-3 . TRBV11-1 . 15 CASSLRIVSTDTQYF TGTGCCAGCAGCTTAAGGATCGTTAGCACAGATACGCAGTATTTT
TRBJ1-1 TRBD1 TRBV11-3 . 16 CASSLKTGSLDTEAFF TGTGCCAGCAGCCTCAAGACAGGGTCGTTGGACACTGAAGCTTTCTTT
TRBJ2-1 . TRBV6-1 . 17 CASSGLLRASSYNEQFF TGTGCCAGCAGTGGCCTTTTGCGGGCGAGCTCCTACAATGAGCAGTTCTTC
TRBJ1-2 TRBD1 TRBV7-3 . 13 CASSPRGGDGYTF TGTGCCAGCAGCCCGCGAGGGGGCGATGGCTACACCTTC
TRBJ1-5 TRBD1 TRBV7-8 . 15 CASSITGDGGQPQHF TGTGCCAGCAGCATCACAGGGGATGGTGGTCAGCCCCAGCATTTT